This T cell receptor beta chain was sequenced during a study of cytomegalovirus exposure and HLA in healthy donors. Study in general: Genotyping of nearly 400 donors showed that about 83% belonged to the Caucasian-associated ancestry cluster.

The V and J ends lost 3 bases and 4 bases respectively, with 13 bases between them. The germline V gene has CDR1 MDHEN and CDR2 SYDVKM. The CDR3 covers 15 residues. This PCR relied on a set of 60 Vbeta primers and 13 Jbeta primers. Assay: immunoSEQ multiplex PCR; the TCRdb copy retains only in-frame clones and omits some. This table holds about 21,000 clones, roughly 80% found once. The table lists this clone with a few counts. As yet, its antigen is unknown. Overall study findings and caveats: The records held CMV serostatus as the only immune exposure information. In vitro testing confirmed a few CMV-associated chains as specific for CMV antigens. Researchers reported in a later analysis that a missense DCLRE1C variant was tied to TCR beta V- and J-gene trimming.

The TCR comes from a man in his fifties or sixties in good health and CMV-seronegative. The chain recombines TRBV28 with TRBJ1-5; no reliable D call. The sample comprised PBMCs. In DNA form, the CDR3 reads TGTGCCAGCAGTTTTCCGGGGTTGGGGAATCAGCCCCAGCATTTT. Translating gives CASSFPGLGNQPQHF.